A selection of T cell receptor beta chains follows, all from one sample in a study of lymphopenia after photon versus proton radiotherapy. The table came from immunoSEQ multiplex PCR; TCRdb's copy has only in-frame clones and leaves some out. Of 25,000 to 40,000 clones listed, nearly 85% were seen once; the top ten hold roughly 15%. Material: peripheral blood, obtained from a patient treated with proton-based radiotherapy. These receptors were obtained from a woman in her 70s with pancreatic cancer. Both conserved end residues are part of each CDR3. Each record gives: clone size, J gene, CDR3 length, V gene, D gene, CDR3 DNA, CDR3 protein. D genes are given only for firm matches. Expanded clones are given a class, and other clones once, few, many or no size at all.

few | TRBJ2-7 | 13 | TRBV29-1 | TRBD1 | TGCAGCGTTGTCAGGGGGCAGGGCTACGAGCAGTACTTC | CSVVRGQGYEQYF
NA | TRBJ1-5 | 11 | TRBV20-1 | NA | TGCAGTGCAACCTCCGGTCAGCCCCAGCATTTT | CSATSGQPQHF
NA | TRBJ1-6 | 18 | TRBV6-7 | NA | TGTGCCAGCAGTTACTCTTGGATGCAGAGCTCCTATAATTCACCCCTCCACTTT | CASSYSWMQSSYNSPLHF
NA | TRBJ2-7 | 14 | TRBV19 | TRBD1 | TGTGCCAGTAGGCCACAAGGGACAGCCTACGAGCAGTACTTC | CASRPQGTAYEQYF
NA | TRBJ2-7 | 16 | TRBV5-1 | TRBD2 | TGCGCCAGCACTCCCTTTAGCGGGGCTAGCTCCTACGAGCAGTACTTC | CASTPFSGASSYEQYF
NA | TRBJ1-1 | 16 | TRBV7-2 | NA | TGTGCCAGCAGCTTAGAAGTGGGCAGAGCGAACACTGAAGCTTTCTTT | CASSLEVGRANTEAFF
NA | TRBJ2-1 | 15 | TRBV14 | TRBD2 | TGTGCCAGCAGCCAAGGACCTAGCGGGATGGATGAGCAGTTCTTC | CASSQGPSGMDEQFF
NA | TRBJ2-3 | 13 | TRBV9 | NA | TGTGCCAGCAGCGTAGGGCTGTACGATACGCAGTATTTT | CASSVGLYDTQYF
NA | TRBJ1-1 | 15 | TRBV19 | TRBD1 | TGTGCCAGTATTCCTCGGACAGGGTGGAACACTGAAGCTTTCTTT | CASIPRTGWNTEAFF
few | TRBJ2-7 | 13 | TRBV19 | NA | TGTGCCAGTAGTATTTACGGCCACTACGAGCAGTACTTC | CASSIYGHYEQYF
few | TRBJ2-7 | 13 | TRBV6-6 | TRBD2 | TGTGCCAGCAGTTCTAGCGGACCCTACGAGCAGTACTTC | CASSSSGPYEQYF
NA | TRBJ2-2 | 13 | TRBV7-9 | NA | TGTGCCAGCAGCCCACAGGGCCCCGGGGAGCTGTTTTTT | CASSPQGPGELFF
NA | TRBJ1-2 | 13 | TRBV14 | NA | TGTGCCAGCCGTCTGGACGCAAGTTATGGCTACACCTTC | CASRLDASYGYTF
NA | TRBJ1-4 | 16 | TRBV4-1 | NA | TGCGCCAGCAGCCGCATAAACAGGGCCCCGTATCAAAAACTGTTTTTT | CASSRINRAPYQKLFF
NA | TRBJ2-4 | 17 | TRBV7-9 | TRBD1 | TGTGCCAGCAGCGTCCTACAGACAGGGGCAATTGGTAACATTCAGTACTTC | CASSVLQTGAIGNIQYF
few | TRBJ2-7 | 14 | TRBV5-1 | TRBD1 | TGCGCCAGCAGCTTGACAGGGGGCAAGTACGAGCAGTACTTC | CASSLTGGKYEQYF
NA | TRBJ2-4 | 17 | TRBV7-2 | TRBD2 | TGTGCCAGCAGCCCCGGGACTAGCGGGGAATGGAACCCTCTTCAGTACTTC | CASSPGTSGEWNPLQYF
NA | TRBJ2-7 | 13 | TRBV4-1 | NA | TGCGCCAGCAGCCAGAGAGAGGGAGACGAGCAGTACTTC | CASSQREGDEQYF
NA | TRBJ2-1 | 16 | TRBV30 | TRBD2 | TGTGCCTGGAGTGATCCCGGACTAGCGGGTTACAATGAGCAGTTCTTC | CAWSDPGLAGYNEQFF
few | TRBJ1-5 | 17 | TRBV5-8 | NA | TGTGCCAGCAGCCGTCTAATCACCGGCGGGGGCAATCAGCCCCAGCATTTT | CASSRLITGGGNQPQHF
NA | TRBJ2-3 | 21 | TRBV30 | TRBD1 | TGTGCCTGGAGTCTTGAACCGGGACAGGTAAACCAGGCGACACCCACAGATACGCAGTATTTT | CAWSLEPGQVNQATPTDTQYF
NA | TRBJ2-1 | 12 | TRBV2 | NA | TGTGCCAGCAGTCCTACAAACGATGAGCAGTTCTTC | CASSPTNDEQFF
NA | TRBJ1-6 | 16 | TRBV30 | TRBD1 | TGTGCCTGGATCTCCCGGGACAGGGGCGATAGGTCACCCCTCCACTTT | CAWISRDRGDRSPLHF
NA | TRBJ1-1 | 15 | TRBV9 | TRBD1 | TGTGCCAGCAGCTTGGGACAGGGAGGTGGCGCTGAAGCTTTCTTT | CASSLGQGGGAEAFF
NA | TRBJ2-1 | 17 | TRBV19 | TRBD2 | TGTGCCAGTAGTATCCCCCGGGGGAGCGGGATGTACAATGAGCAGTTCTTC | CASSIPRGSGMYNEQFF